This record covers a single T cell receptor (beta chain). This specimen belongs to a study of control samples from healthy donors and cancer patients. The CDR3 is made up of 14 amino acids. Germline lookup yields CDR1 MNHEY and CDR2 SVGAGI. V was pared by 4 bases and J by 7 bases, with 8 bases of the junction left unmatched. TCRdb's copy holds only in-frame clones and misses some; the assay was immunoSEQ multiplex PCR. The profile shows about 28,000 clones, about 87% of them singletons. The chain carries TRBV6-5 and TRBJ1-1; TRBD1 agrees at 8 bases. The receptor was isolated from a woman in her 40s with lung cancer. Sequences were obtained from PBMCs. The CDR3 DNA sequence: TGTGCCAGCAGTTCGTCGCCGGGACAGGATGAAGCTTTCTTT. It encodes CASSSSPGQDEAFF.